These T cell receptor beta chains were read from a single sample in a study of naive and memory T cell subsets. From the UMI-ligation and nested PCR reads, TCRdb called clonotypes with MiXCR, one entry per CDR3 protein. The table has 77,000 or so distinct CDR3 sequences, around 12% seen once. Input material: central memory CD4+ T cells from blood. These receptors originate from a human donor in good health. Each CDR3 is given with its conserved first and last residue. A D gene is named only where the DNA matches it firmly. Clone size is shown for a subset of rows, as once, few, many or a class of expanded clone.

D gene	V gene	clone size	J gene	CDR3 DNA	CDR3 protein
.	TRBV20-1	few	TRBJ2-1	TGCAGTGCAGCCCCGAGGAGGGGTAGCTCCTACAATGAGCAGTTCTTC	CSAAPRRGSSYNEQFF
.	TRBV4-1	.	TRBJ1-2	TGCGCCAGCAGCCAGGGAAGGGACGGGAGACGCTACACCTTC	CASSQGRDGRRYTF
TRBD1	TRBV20-1	.	TRBJ1-2	TGCAGTGCCACGACAGGGGTAGAAGGCTACACCTTC	CSATTGVEGYTF
.	TRBV28	.	TRBJ1-1	TGTGCCACCTCATCCGGGGGGCGGAGGCTAGGAGCTTTCTTT	CATSSGGRRLGAFF
TRBD1	TRBV7-9	few	TRBJ2-7	TGTGCCAGCAGCTTAGCCGAGGGACAGGGAAATTTCTACGAGCAGTACTTC	CASSLAEGQGNFYEQYF
.	TRBV5-4	few	TRBJ2-3	TGTGCCAGCAGCTCTGGGACTTTCAAAGATACGCAGTATTTT	CASSSGTFKDTQYF
TRBD2	TRBV10-3	once	TRBJ2-1	TGTGCCATCAGTGAGGGCGGGAGGGCCAATGAGCAGTTCTTC	CAISEGGRANEQFF
TRBD1	TRBV12-3/TRBV12-4	few	TRBJ1-1	TGTGCCAGCAGTTTTGTAGGGGGCTTCACTGAAGCTTTCTTT	CASSFVGGFTEAFF
.	TRBV7-9	few	TRBJ2-1	TGTGCCAGCAGCTTGAGAGAGGGGGTATACAATGAGCAGTTCTTC	CASSLREGVYNEQFF
.	TRBV20-1	many	TRBJ2-5	TGCAGTGCTAGAGGCGCAGAAGAGACCCAGTACTTC	CSARGAEETQYF
TRBD1	TRBV6-5	.	TRBJ1-2	TGTGCCAGCAGTTACTCCGCGACAGGGGGCTCTGGCTACACCTTC	CASSYSATGGSGYTF
.	TRBV6-5	many	TRBJ2-1	TGTGCCAGCAGTTACAATAACAGGGCCCATGAGCAGTTCTTC	CASSYNNRAHEQFF
.	TRBV7-3	few	TRBJ2-3	TGTGCCAGCAGCTTATTAGGGATCACAGATACGCAGTATTTT	CASSLLGITDTQYF
.	TRBV27	.	TRBJ2-7	TGTGCCAGCAGTCCACTAGCTCCTAATACTTACGAGCAGTACTTC	CASSPLAPNTYEQYF
TRBD1	TRBV4-1	few	TRBJ2-6	TGCGCCAGCAGCCGAGGACAGGCGGAGTCTGGGGCCAACGTCCTGACTTTC	CASSRGQAESGANVLTF
.	TRBV28	.	TRBJ1-5	TGTGCCAGCAGATCAGGGTTAGGGCAGCCCCAGCATTTT	CASRSGLGQPQHF
.	TRBV24-1	.	TRBJ2-2	TGTGCCACCAGTGATTTTAAGGACGGGAAGACCGGGGAGCTGTTTTTT	CATSDFKDGKTGELFF
TRBD2	TRBV20-1	.	TRBJ2-7	TGCAGTGCTAGGGCTAGCGGGAGACGGGAGCAGTACTTC	CSARASGRREQYF
.	TRBV12-3/TRBV12-4	many	TRBJ1-1	TGTGCCAGCACCCAATTCCCCGGAGTAAACACTGAAGCTTTCTTT	CASTQFPGVNTEAFF
.	TRBV5-1	.	TRBJ1-1	TGCGCCAGCAGTCCTGGGGAGGAGGGTACTGAAGCTTTCTTT	CASSPGEEGTEAFF
.	TRBV20-1	.	TRBJ2-3	TGCAGTGTTTTCCGAGGAGATACGCAGTATTTT	CSVFRGDTQYF
TRBD2	TRBV30	few	TRBJ2-7	TGTGCCTGGAGTCCCGGGGGGTTCTACGAGCAGTACTTC	CAWSPGGFYEQYF
.	TRBV20-1	many	TRBJ1-5	TGCAGTGCTCATACAGGTGCTACGAAGCCCCAGCATTTT	CSAHTGATKPQHF
.	TRBV20-1	few	TRBJ1-4	TGCAGTGCTGTTTTCAATGAAAAACTGTTTTTT	CSAVFNEKLFF
.	TRBV18	many	TRBJ1-6	TGTGCCAGCTCACCTGTGATACGGGATTCACCCCTCCACTTT	CASSPVIRDSPLHF
.	TRBV3-1	.	TRBJ2-7	TGTGCCAGCAGCCAAGAAGTAGGCTCCTACGAGCAGTACTTC	CASSQEVGSYEQYF
.	TRBV6-6	.	TRBJ1-4	TGTGCCAGCAGTTACTCGGCTGCAACTAATGAAAAACTGTTTTTT	CASSYSAATNEKLFF
TRBD2	TRBV7-2	few	TRBJ2-1	TGTGCCAGCAGCTTAGAGCCGGGACTAGTAAACAATGAGCAGTTCTTC	CASSLEPGLVNNEQFF